The source of this T cell receptor beta chain is a study of cytomegalovirus exposure and HLA in healthy donors. Study-level points and caveats: In a later analysis, TCR beta V- and J-gene trimming showed a link to a missense DCLRE1C variant.

Germline CDR1 and CDR2: SGHNT and YYREEE (reference sequence). The CDR3 spans 14 residues. Trimming cost V 2 bases and J 3 bases, with 12 bases left between them. Concerning this clone: Its antigen is currently unknown.

Nominal health characterized the donors when sampled, though unrecorded immune exposures were likely. The PCR made use of 60 Vbeta and 13 Jbeta primers. Libraries were prepared by immunoSEQ multiplex PCR; TCRdb keeps only in-frame clonotypes and omits some of them. The data show fewer than 200,000 clones, around 79% seen once. The source is a woman between 40 and 55 years old in good health and CMV-seronegative. V and J are TRBV5-4 and TRBJ2-7, with a weak D call TRBD1 (6 bases). Sequencing was done on a sample of PBMCs. This CDR3 is CASSFAGVLYEQYF. CDR3 sequence (DNA): TGTGCCAGCAGCTTCGCAGGGGTGCTCTACGAGCAGTACTTC.